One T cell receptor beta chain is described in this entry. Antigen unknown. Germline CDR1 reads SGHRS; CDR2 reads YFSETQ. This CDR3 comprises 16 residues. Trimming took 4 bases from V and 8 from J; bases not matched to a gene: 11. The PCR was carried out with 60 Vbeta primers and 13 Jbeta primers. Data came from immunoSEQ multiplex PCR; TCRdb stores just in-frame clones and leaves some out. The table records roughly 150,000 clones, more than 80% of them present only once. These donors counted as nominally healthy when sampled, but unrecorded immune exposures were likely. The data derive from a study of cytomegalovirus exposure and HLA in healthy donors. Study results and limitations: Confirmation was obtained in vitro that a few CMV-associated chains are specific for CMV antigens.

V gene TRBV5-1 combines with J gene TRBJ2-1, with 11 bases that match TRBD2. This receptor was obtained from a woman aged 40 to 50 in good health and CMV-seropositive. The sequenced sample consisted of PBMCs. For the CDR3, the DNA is TGCGCCAGCAGCCTTACAATTAGCGGGGGGGTCTATGAGCAGTTCTTC. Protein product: CASSLTISGGVYEQFF. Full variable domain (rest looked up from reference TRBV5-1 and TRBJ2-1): KAGVTQTPRYLIKTRGQQVTLSCSPISGHRSVSWYQQTPGQGLQFLFEYFSETQRNKGNFPGRFSGRQFSNSRSEMNVSTLELGDSALYLCASSLTISGGVYEQFFGPGTRLTVL.